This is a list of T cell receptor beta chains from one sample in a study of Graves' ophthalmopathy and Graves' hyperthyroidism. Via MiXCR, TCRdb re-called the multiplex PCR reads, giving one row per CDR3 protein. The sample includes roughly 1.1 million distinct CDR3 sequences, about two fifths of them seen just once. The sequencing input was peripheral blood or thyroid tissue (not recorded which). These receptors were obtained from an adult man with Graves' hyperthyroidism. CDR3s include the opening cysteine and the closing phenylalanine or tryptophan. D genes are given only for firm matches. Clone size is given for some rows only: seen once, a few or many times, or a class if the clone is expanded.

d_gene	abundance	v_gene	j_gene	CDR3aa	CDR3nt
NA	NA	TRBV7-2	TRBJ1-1	CASSLGGLTNTEAFF	TGTGCCAGCAGCTTAGGGGGACTGACGAACACTGAAGCTTTCTTT
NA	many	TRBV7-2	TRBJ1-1	CASSLQGYGAFF	TGTGCCAGCAGCTTACAGGGTTACGGAGCTTTCTTT
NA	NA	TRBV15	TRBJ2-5	CATSPSYRGTQYF	TGTGCCACCAGCCCAAGTTACCGAGGGACCCAGTACTTC
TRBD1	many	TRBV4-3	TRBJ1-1	CASSQERGRDEAFF	TGCGCCAGCAGCCAAGAGAGGGGGCGGGATGAAGCTTTCTTT
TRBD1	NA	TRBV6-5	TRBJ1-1	CASILRGQGPTDFF	TGTGCCAGCATTCTTAGAGGACAGGGCCCGACCGATTTCTTT
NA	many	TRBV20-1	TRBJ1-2	CSASSRIYGYTF	TGCAGTGCTAGTTCCCGGATCTATGGCTACACCTTC
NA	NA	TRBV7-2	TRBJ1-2	CASKLGSSNYGYTF	TGTGCCAGCAAGCTGGGGAGTTCTAACTATGGCTACACCTTC
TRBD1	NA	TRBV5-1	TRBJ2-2	CASGTQGANTGELFF	TGCGCCAGCGGGACACAGGGGGCCAACACCGGGGAGCTGTTTTTT
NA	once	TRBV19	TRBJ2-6	CASSREGANVLTF	TGTGCCAGTAGTCGGGAGGGGGCCAACGTCCTGACTTTC
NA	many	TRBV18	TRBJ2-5	CASSPPSGAETQYF	TGTGCCAGCTCACCACCGTCAGGGGCGGAGACCCAGTACTTC
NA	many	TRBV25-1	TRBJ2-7	CASSEYDGLYEQYF	TGTGCCAGCAGTGAATACGACGGACTCTACGAGCAGTACTTC
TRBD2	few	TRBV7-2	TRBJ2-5	CASSLQRGGGETQYF	TGTGCCAGCAGTTTGCAGCGGGGGGGGGGAGAGACCCAGTACTTC
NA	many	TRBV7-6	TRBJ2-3	CASSGRPGDTQYF	TGTGCCAGCAGCGGACGACCCGGGGATACGCAGTATTTT
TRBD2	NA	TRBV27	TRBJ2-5	CASRRLAGAGETQYF	TGTGCCAGCAGGCGACTAGCGGGAGCCGGAGAGACCCAGTACTTC
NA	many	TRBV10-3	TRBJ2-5	CAISEVPVGTQYF	TGTGCCATCAGTGAGGTGCCAGTGGGGACCCAGTACTTC
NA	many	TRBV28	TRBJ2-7	CASGEGQREQYF	TGTGCCAGCGGGGAAGGGCAGCGGGAGCAGTACTTC
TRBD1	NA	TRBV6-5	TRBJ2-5	CASSWTGRTETQYF	TGTGCCAGCAGTTGGACAGGGAGAACGGAGACCCAGTACTTC
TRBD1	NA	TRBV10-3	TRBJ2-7	CAIARTGQDEQYF	TGTGCCATCGCTCGGACAGGGCAAGACGAGCAGTACTTC
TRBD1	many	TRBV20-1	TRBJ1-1	CSATLTGGNTEAFF	TGCAGTGCTACCCTGACAGGGGGGAACACTGAAGCTTTCTTT
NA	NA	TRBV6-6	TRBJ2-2	CASGFPNTGELFF	TGTGCCAGCGGCTTCCCGAACACCGGGGAGCTGTTTTTT
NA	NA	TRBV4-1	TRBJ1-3	CASSQGREKVSIYF	TGCGCCAGCAGCCAAGGTCGGGAGAAGGTGTCCATATATTTT
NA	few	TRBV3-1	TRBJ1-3	CASSQVRGNTIYF	TGTGCCAGCAGCCAAGTCAGAGGAAACACCATATATTTT
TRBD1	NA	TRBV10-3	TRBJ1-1	CAIRQGAATNTEAFF	TGTGCCATCAGACAGGGGGCAGCAACGAACACTGAAGCTTTCTTT
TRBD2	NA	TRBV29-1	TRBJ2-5	CSVETSGIGTQYF	TGCAGCGTTGAAACTAGCGGGATCGGGACCCAGTACTTC
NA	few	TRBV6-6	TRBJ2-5	CATAPAGVEETQYF	TGTGCCACCGCACCGGCGGGTGTCGAGGAGACCCAGTACTTC
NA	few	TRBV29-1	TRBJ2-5	CSAGLALGQETQYF	TGCAGCGCTGGACTTGCTTTGGGGCAAGAGACCCAGTACTTC
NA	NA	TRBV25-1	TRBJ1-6	CASGRGIYNSPLHF	TGTGCCAGCGGCAGGGGCATCTATAATTCACCCCTCCACTTT
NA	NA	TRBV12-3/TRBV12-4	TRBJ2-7	CASRRGGGQSSYEQYF	TGTGCCAGCAGAAGGGGGGGGGGCCAGAGCTCCTACGAGCAGTACTTC
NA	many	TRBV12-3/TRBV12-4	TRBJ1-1	CASSFITGPEAFF	TGTGCCAGCAGTTTTATTACGGGGCCCGAAGCTTTCTTT
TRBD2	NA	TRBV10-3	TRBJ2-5	CAIKPGLAGVETQYF	TGTGCCATCAAGCCGGGACTAGCGGGAGTTGAGACCCAGTACTTC
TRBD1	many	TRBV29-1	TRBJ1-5	CSVVYRGRAGMNQPQHF	TGCAGCGTCGTCTACAGGGGCAGGGCTGGAATGAATCAGCCCCAGCATTTT
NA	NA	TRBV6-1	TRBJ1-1	CASSKGGATEAFF	TGTGCCAGCAGTAAGGGGGGGGCAACTGAAGCTTTCTTT
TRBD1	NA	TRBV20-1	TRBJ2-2	CSARDEEGGFATGELFF	TGCAGTGCTAGAGATGAGGAAGGGGGCTTCGCCACCGGGGAGCTGTTTTTT
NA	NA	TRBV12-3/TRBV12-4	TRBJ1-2	CASRPRRGDYYGYTF	TGTGCCAGCAGACCCCGGCGGGGGGATTACTATGGCTACACCTTC
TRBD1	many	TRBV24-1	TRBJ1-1	CATSDFGTGDTEAFF	TGTGCCACCAGTGATTTCGGGACAGGGGACACTGAAGCTTTCTTT
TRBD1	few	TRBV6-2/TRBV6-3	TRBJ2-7	CASNNGQGDEQYF	TGTGCCAGCAATAACGGACAGGGAGACGAGCAGTACTTC
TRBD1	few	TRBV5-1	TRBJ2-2	CASSLSLAATGRAGELFF	TGCGCCAGCAGCTTGTCTCTCGCGGCGACAGGGCGCGCCGGGGAGCTGTTTTTT
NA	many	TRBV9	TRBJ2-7	CASSASSGTGYEQYF	TGTGCCAGCAGCGCCAGTAGCGGAACAGGGTACGAGCAGTACTTC
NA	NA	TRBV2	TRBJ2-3	CASKVDSTDTQYF	TGTGCCAGCAAGGTGGATAGCACAGATACGCAGTATTTT
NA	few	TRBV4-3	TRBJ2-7	CASSQDHRLPASEQYF	TGCGCCAGCAGCCAAGATCATCGACTACCCGCTAGCGAGCAGTACTTC
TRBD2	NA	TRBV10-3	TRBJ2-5	CASRGGGMMETQYF	TGTGCCAGCCGGGGGGGGGGAATGATGGAGACCCAGTACTTC
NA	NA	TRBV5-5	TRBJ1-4	CASSLGRGVANEKLFF	TGTGCCAGCAGCCTGGGACGGGGGGTAGCTAATGAAAAACTGTTTTTT